The source of this T cell receptor beta chain is a study of long-term antiretroviral therapy in people with HIV. Findings of the study overall: No data on ART adherence, viral resistance or therapy changes. Repertoires looked antigen-experienced, with only a slight naive shift after ART. Possibly under older ART regimens, blood was drawn between the mid-2000s and the late 2010s.

With regard to this clone: Its matching antigen is unknown.

Samples were assayed with immunoSEQ v3.0 at survey level. Sequencing targeted roughly 35,000-55,000 T-cell genomes per sample. This table comes from immunoSEQ multiplex PCR, and its TCRdb copy is limited to in-frame clones, with some not included. The table has about 23,000 clones, over 80% seen once; the top ten hold about 14%. The V end was cut by 5 bases, the J end by 2 bases, with 7 bases between. This CDR3 has 12 residues. CDR1 and CDR2 (germline): LNHDA, SQIVND (reference sequence). The clonotype was recovered from a man younger than 40 with HIV. This specimen was unsorted PBMCs, taken 4.3 years after starting antiretroviral therapy. J is TRBJ2-7 and V is TRBV19, with no clear D. The CDR3 loop is CASSQDTYEQYF. DNA of the CDR3: TGTGCCAGTAGTCAAGACACCTACGAGCAGTACTTC.